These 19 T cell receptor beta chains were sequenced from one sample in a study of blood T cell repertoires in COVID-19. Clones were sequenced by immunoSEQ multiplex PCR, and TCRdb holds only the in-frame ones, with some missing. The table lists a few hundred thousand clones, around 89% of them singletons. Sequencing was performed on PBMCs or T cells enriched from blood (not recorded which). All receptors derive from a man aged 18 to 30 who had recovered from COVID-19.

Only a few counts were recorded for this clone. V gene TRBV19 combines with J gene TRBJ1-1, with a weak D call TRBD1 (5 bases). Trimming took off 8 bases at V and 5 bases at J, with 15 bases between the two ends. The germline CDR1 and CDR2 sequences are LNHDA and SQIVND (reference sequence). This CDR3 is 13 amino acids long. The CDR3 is CASGAGLDTEAFF. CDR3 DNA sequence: TGTGCCAGTGGGGCAGGTCTCGATACTGAAGCTTTCTTT.

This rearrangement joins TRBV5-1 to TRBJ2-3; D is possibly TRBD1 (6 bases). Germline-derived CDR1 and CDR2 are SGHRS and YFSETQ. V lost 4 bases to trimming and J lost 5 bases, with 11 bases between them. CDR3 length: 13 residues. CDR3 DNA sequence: TGCGCCAGCAGCCTGACAGGTTTAGATACGCAGTATTTT. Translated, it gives CASSLTGLDTQYF.

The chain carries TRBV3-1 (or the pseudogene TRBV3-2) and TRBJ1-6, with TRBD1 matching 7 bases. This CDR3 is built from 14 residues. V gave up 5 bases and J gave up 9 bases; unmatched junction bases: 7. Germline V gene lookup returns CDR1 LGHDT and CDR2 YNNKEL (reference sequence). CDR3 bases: TGTGCCAGCAGCTTCCAGGGGGAGAGTTCACCCCTCCACTTT. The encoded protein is CASSFQGESSPLHF.

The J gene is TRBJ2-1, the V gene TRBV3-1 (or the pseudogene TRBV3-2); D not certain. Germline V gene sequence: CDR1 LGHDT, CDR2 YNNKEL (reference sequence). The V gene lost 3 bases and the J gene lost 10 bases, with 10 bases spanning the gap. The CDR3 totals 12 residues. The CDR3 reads CASSHEAAEQFF. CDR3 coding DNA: TGTGCCAGCAGCCACGAGGCGGCCGAGCAGTTCTTC.

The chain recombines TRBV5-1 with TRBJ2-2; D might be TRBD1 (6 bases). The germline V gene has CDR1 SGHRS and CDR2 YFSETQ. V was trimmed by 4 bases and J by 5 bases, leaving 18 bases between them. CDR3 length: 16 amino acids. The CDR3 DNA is TGCGCCAGCAGCGGGTGGACAGAGCGATTGACCGGGGAGCTGTTTTTT. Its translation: CASSGWTERLTGELFF.

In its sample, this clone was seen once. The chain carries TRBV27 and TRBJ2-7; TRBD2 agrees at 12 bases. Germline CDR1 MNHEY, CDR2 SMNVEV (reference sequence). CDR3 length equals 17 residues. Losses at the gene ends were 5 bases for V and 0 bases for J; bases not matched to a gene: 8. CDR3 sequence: CASSRTSGTISSYEQYF. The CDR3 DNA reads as TGTGCCAGCAGTCGGACTAGCGGGACTATAAGCTCCTACGAGCAGTACTTC.

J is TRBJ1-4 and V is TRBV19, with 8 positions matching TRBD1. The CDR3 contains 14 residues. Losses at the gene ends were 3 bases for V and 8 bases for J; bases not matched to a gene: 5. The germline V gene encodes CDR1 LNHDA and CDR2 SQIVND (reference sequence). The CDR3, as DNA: TGTGCCAGTAGTATTCAGACAGGGGACGAAAAACTGTTTTTT. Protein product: CASSIQTGDEKLFF.

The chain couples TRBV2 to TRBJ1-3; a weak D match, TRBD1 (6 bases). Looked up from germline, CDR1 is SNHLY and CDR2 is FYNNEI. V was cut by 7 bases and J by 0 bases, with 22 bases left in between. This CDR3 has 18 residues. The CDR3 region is CASIRDMGTRLSGNTIYF. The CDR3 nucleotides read TGTGCCAGCATTCGGGACATGGGTACCCGACTCTCTGGAAACACCATATATTTT.

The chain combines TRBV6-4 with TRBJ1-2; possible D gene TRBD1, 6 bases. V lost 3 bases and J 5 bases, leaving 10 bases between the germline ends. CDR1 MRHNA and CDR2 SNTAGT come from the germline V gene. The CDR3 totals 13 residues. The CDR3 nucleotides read TGTGCCAGCAGTGAATCAGGGGCTTATGGCTACACCTTC. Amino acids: CASSESGAYGYTF.

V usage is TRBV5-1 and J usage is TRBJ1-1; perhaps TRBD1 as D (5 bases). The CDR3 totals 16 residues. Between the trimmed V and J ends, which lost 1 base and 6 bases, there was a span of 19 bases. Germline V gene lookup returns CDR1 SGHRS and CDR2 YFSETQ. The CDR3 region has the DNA TGCGCCAGCAGCTTGTCCCTGACAGAGCCTCTTTCTGAAGCTTTCTTT. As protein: CASSLSLTEPLSEAFF.

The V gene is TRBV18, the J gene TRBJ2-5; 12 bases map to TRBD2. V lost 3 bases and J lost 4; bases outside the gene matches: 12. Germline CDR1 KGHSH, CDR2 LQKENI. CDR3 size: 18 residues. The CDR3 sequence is CASSPGLAGQMRGETQYF. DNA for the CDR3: TGTGCCAGCTCACCGGGACTAGCGGGTCAAATGAGAGGAGAGACCCAGTACTTC.

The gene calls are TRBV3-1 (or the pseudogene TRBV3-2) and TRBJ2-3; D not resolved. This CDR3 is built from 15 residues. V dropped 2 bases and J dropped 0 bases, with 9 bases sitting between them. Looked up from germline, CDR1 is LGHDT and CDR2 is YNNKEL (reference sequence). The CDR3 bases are TGTGCCAGCAGCCAATTACCCAGAAGCACAGATACGCAGTATTTT. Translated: CASSQLPRSTDTQYF.

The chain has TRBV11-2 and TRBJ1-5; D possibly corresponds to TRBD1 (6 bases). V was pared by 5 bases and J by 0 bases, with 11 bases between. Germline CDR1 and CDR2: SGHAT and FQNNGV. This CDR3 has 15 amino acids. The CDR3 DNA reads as TGTGCCAGCAGCACCCGGACAGTTAGCAATCAGCCCCAGCATTTT. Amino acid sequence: CASSTRTVSNQPQHF.

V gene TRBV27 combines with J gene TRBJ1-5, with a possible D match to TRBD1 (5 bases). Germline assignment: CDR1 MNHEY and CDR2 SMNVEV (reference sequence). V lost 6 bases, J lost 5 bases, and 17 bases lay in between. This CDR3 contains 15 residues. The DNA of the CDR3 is TGTGCCAGCAGATCTAGACAGAGTTCGGATCAGCCCCAGCATTTT. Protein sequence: CASRSRQSSDQPQHF.

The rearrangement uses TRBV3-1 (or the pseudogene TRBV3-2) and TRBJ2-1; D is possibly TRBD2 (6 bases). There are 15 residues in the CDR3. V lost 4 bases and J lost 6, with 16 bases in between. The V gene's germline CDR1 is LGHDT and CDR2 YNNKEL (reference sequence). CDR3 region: CASSLWDSHSNEQFF. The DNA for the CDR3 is TGTGCCAGCAGCCTTTGGGACTCTCACAGCAATGAGCAGTTCTTC.

The CDR3 sequence: CASTRAGTVRDTEAFF. The CDR3 DNA follows: TGTGCCAGCACCAGGGCCGGGACAGTCCGCGACACTGAAGCTTTCTTT. This rearrangement joins TRBV9 to TRBJ1-1, with 7 positions matching TRBD1. The CDR3 has 16 amino acids. V lost 6 bases and J lost 3; bases outside the gene matches: 14. From germline, CDR1 is SGDLS and CDR2 YYNGEE.

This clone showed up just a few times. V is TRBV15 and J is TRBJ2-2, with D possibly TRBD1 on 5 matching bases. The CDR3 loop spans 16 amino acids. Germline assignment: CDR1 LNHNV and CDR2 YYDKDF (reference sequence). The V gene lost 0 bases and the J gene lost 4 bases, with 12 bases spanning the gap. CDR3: CATSRDRPGFTGELFF. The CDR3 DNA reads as TGTGCCACCAGCAGAGATAGGCCAGGGTTCACCGGGGAGCTGTTTTTT. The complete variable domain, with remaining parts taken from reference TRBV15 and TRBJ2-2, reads DAMVIQNPRYQVTQFGKPVTLSCSQTLNHNVMYWYQQKSSQAPKLLFHYYDKDFNNEADTPDNFQSRRPNTSFCFLDIRSPGLGDTAMYLCATSRDRPGFTGELFFGEGSRLTVL.

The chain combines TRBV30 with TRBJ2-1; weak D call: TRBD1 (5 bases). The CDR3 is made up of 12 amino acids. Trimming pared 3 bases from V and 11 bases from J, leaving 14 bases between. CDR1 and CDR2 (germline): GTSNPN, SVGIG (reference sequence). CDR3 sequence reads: CAWSPGYRKQFF. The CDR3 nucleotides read TGTGCCTGGAGCCCAGGGTATCGGAAGCAGTTCTTC.

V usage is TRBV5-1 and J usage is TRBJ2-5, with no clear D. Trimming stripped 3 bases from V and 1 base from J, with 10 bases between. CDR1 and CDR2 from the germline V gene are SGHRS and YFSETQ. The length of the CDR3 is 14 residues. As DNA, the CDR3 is TGCGCCAGCAGCTCCCTTTCGGGCCAAGAGACCCAGTACTTC. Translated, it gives CASSSLSGQETQYF.